The clone carrying this T cell receptor (beta chain) has only a few counts. Its target is not known. One entry per CDR3 protein results from TCRdb running MiXCR on the RACE reads. The sample lists about 140,000 distinct CDR3 sequences; around 11% were seen once. This entry is derived from a study of human T cells and chemical hapten exposure. Study results and caveats: Compared with pre-sensitization or healthy control sets, expanded TCRs clustered more.

The sample's time point: patch test 2, 6 weeks after DPC sensitization. Treatment given: therapeutic diphenylcyclopropenone sensitization with weekly scalp DPC. The sequence derives from a woman in her forties or fifties with alopecia areata. Some clones in this sample may be carry-over from other donors' samples. The sample was whole blood, taken in connection with sensitization to the hapten diphenylcyclopropenone (DPC).

The CDR3 loop is CASSLTAGPPETQYF. CDR3 DNA sequence: TGTGCCAGCAGCTTAACAGCGGGACCTCCGGAGACCCAGTACTTC. This rearrangement joins TRBV5-6 to TRBJ2-5, with 7 bases that match TRBD2. The CDR3 is made up of 15 amino acids. V lost 2 bases to trimming and J lost 5 bases; unmatched junction nucleotides: 9. Germline loops: CDR1 SGHDT, CDR2 YYEEEE. Using reference TRBV5-6 and TRBJ2-5 for the parts outside the CDR3, the full variable domain is DAGVTQSPTHLIKTRGQQVTLRCSPKSGHDTVSWYQQALGQGPQFIFQYYEEEERQRGNFPDRFSGHQFPNYSSELNVNALLLGDSALYLCASSLTAGPPETQYFGPGTRLLVL.